This T cell receptor beta chain derives from a study of PD-1 and CTLA-4 blockade in melanoma. Libraries were prepared by immunoSEQ multiplex PCR; TCRdb keeps only in-frame clonotypes and omits some of them. The data show tens of thousands of clones, approximately 90% seen once. Trimming removed 3 bases at V and 3 bases at J, with 20 bases between. This CDR3 has 17 residues. CDR1 is SGHDT and CDR2 is YYEEEE in the germline V gene. The chain couples TRBV5-6 to TRBJ2-3, with a tentative D call TRBD2 (6 bases). The receptor was derived from a human donor with melanoma. The sample in question was CD8+ T cells from peripheral blood, obtained from a patient given anti-PD-1 treatment. The CDR3 coding sequence is TGTGCCAGCAGCTCGTATAGCGGAAGCTCCCCAACAGATACGCAGTATTTT. Translated: CASSSYSGSSPTDTQYF.